A single sample is the source of the 9 T cell receptor beta chains below, sequenced in a study of human T cells and chemical hapten exposure. Each CDR3 protein gets one entry after TCRdb re-called the RACE reads with MiXCR. The table lists 250,000 or so distinct CDR3 sequences, roughly 7.4% of them singletons, with 0.9% to 1.5% in the top ten. Time point indicated: pre-sensitization, week 0. Treatment described: therapeutic diphenylcyclopropenone sensitization with weekly scalp DPC. The specimen was whole blood, collected in connection with sensitization to the hapten diphenylcyclopropenone (DPC). The receptors originated from a man younger than 30 with alopecia areata. Some clones in this sample may be carry-over from other donors' samples.

In this sample, this clonotype turned up many times. V usage is TRBV7-2 and J usage is TRBJ1-1; no clear D. V gave up 2 bases and J gave up 0 bases, with 7 bases separating them. Per germline, CDR1 SGHTA and CDR2 FQGNSA. The CDR3 extends over 14 amino acids. The chain's CDR3 is CASSLIRMNTEAFF. The CDR3 DNA reads as TGTGCCAGCAGCTTAATACGGATGAACACTGAAGCTTTCTTT.

The gene calls are TRBV2 and TRBJ2-2, with D perhaps matching TRBD1 or TRBD2 (5 bases each). The V gene's germline CDR1 is SNHLY and CDR2 FYNNEI. The CDR3 covers 15 residues. Trimming removed 8 bases from V and 0 bases from J, with 13 bases in between. The CDR3 nucleotides are TGTGCCAGCGGTCGGGGCCCCTCGAACACCGGGGAGCTGTTTTTT. Translating it yields CASGRGPSNTGELFF.

V gene TRBV7-9 combines with J gene TRBJ2-7; unclear D gene. The CDR3 sequence is 13 residues long. The V gene's germline CDR1 is SEHNR and CDR2 FQNEAQ (reference sequence). V lost 5 bases and J 2 bases, leaving 10 bases between the germline ends. CDR3 in amino acids: CASSPSLAYEQYF. The CDR3 DNA is TGTGCCAGCAGCCCAAGTCTTGCCTACGAGCAGTACTTC.

This chain joins TRBV6-2 or TRBV6-3 and TRBJ2-7; a weak D match, TRBD2 (5 bases). V shed 6 bases and J shed 0 bases, with 15 bases lying between them. Germline CDR1 reads MNHEY; CDR2 reads SVGEGT. This CDR3 comprises 15 residues. The CDR3 is CASSPRGGRSYEQYV. The CDR3 nucleotides are TGTGCCAGCAGCCCTCGAGGCGGGCGCTCCTACGAGCAGTACGTC.

For the CDR3, the DNA is TGTGCCAGCAGCCCGTCGTTTTATCTAGCGGGGGTAGAAGAGACCCAGTACTTC. It translates to CASSPSFYLAGVEETQYF. This chain joins TRBV7-2 and TRBJ2-5, with 10 bases fitting TRBD2. The V gene's germline CDR1 is SGHTA and CDR2 FQGNSA. J lost 3 bases, V lost 5 bases, and 15 bases had no gene match. The CDR3 contains 18 residues.

This clonotype was observed at least ten times. J is TRBJ2-3 and V is TRBV29-1; unclear D gene. The CDR3 runs to 10 residues. In germline, CDR1 is SQVTM, CDR2 ANQGSEA. Trimming took off 4 bases at V and 1 base at J, with 0 bases between the two ends. CDR3 in DNA: TGCAGCGTTGGCACAGATACGCAGTATTTT. As protein: CSVGTDTQYF.

There are a few counts of this clonotype. The CDR3, as DNA: TGCGCCAGCAAGGACAGGGTGAACACCGGGGAGCTGTTTTTT. As protein: CASKDRVNTGELFF. The genes are TRBV5-1 and TRBJ2-2; 8 positions match TRBD1. Germline CDR1 SGHRS, CDR2 YFSETQ. The CDR3 length is 14 residues. V lost 6 bases, J lost 1 base, and 2 bases stayed unmatched.

This clonotype was counted between two and nine times. The rearrangement joins TRBV6-5 to TRBJ1-4, with TRBD1 identical over 7 bases. This CDR3 region has 16 residues. Germline CDR1 and CDR2: MNHEY and SVGAGI. V shed 6 bases and J 3 bases; nucleotides not matched to a gene: 10. The CDR3 DNA is TGTGCCAGCAGAACGACTGGGACAGCCTCTAATGAAAAACTGTTTTTT. Its translation: CASRTTGTASNEKLFF.

This chain links TRBV19 with TRBJ2-1, with D perhaps TRBD1 or TRBD2 (5 bases each). The CDR3 extends over 14 amino acids. Trimming removed 7 bases at V and 7 bases at J, with 17 bases between. Germline assignment: CDR1 LNHDA and CDR2 SQIVND (reference sequence). As DNA, the CDR3 is TGTGCCAGTACCCCCCAGGGAGCCCAAAATGAGCAGTTCTTC. Encoded protein: CASTPQGAQNEQFF.